A single sample is the source of the 15 T cell receptor beta chains below, sequenced in a study of tumor-infiltrating lymphocytes in primary liver carcinoma. The researchers produced TCR beta cDNA from about 510 ng total RNA with a constant-region primer. Libraries of TCR beta came from three nested multiplex PCR rounds with slightly modified ARM-PCR. The first two PCR rounds, nine to ten cycles each, used TRBV1-TRBV30 forward primers and a C-beta reverse primer. A single record per CDR3 protein comes from TCRdb applying MiXCR to the multiplex PCR reads. This sample carries tens of thousands of distinct CDR3 sequences, roughly 80% of them seen once, and the ten largest clones take about 31%. Unsorted bulk tissue of about 19-33 mg yielded co-extracted RNA and DNA. Sequences were obtained from liver tumor tissue from sampling region 5. Subset: tumor region T5, tumor centre. These TCRs come from a woman aged 30 to 39 with primary liver carcinoma and hepatitis B virus infection.

Comment on this clonotype: Just one base apart from a much larger clone, this may be a read error. The V gene is TRBV27, the J gene TRBJ2-7; unclear D gene. The CDR3 has 13 amino acids. V lost 2 bases and J lost 4, with 9 bases in between. CDR1 and CDR2 from the germline V gene are MNHEY and SMNVEV (reference sequence). The CDR3: CASSLRAPYEQYF. The CDR3 nucleotides read TGTGCCAGCAGTTTACGAGCCCCGTACGAGCAGTACTTC.

By proportion, this clonotype is large. The rearrangement uses TRBV11-2 and TRBJ2-1; no clear D gene. V was pared by 4 bases and J by 6 bases, with 13 bases between. Germline V gives CDR1 SGHAT, CDR2 FQNNGV. CDR3 length equals 14 residues. CDR3: CASSSFYGSNEQFF. The CDR3 nucleotides read TGTGCCAGCAGCTCTTTTTATGGGTCCAATGAGCAGTTCTTC.

The V gene is TRBV28, the J gene TRBJ2-7; 12 bases fit TRBD2. CDR3 length equals 15 residues. The ends lost 3 bases at V and 2 bases at J; junction bases unmatched: 2. Germline values: CDR1 MDHEN, CDR2 SYDVKM. The DNA of the CDR3 is TGTGCCAGCAGTTTGACTAGCGGGGGAGCCTACGAGCAGTACTTC. Translating gives CASSLTSGGAYEQYF. Filled out from reference TRBV28 and TRBJ2-7, the complete variable domain reads DVKVTQSSRYLVKRTGEKVFLECVQDMDHENMFWYRQDPGLGLRLIYFSYDVKMKEKGDIPEGYSVSREKKERFSLILESASTNQTSMYLCASSLTSGGAYEQYFGPGTRLTVT.

In the case of this clonotype: A much larger clone is a single base away; this may be a read error. This rearrangement joins TRBV9 to TRBJ2-1, with D possibly TRBD2 on 6 matching bases. CDR3 length: 18 residues. The germline V gene has CDR1 SGDLS and CDR2 YYNGEE. DNA for the CDR3: TGTGCCAGCAGCGTAAACCCACTTCGGGGGACTGGCTACAATGAGGAGTTCTTC. This codes for CASSVNPLRGTGYNEEFF.

As concerns this clonotype: Mismatch with germline at one junction end may stem from a read error. This sequence joins TRBV6-1 and TRBJ2-3; D not certain. Germline values: CDR1 MNHNS, CDR2 SASEGT. CDR3 size: 15 residues. The CDR3 bases are TGTGCAAGCAGGCTCCTGGGTGAGTACACAGATACGCAGTATTTC. Its translation is CASRLLGEYTDTQYF.

On this clonotype: The CDR3 carries no conserved terminal phenylalanine or tryptophan, so it likely arises from a read error. The V call is TRBV4-2, the J call TRBJ1-1; D perhaps matches TRBD1 (6 bases). CDR1 and CDR2 (germline): LGHNA, YNFKEQ. CDR3 length equals 14 residues. V lost 1 base, J lost 7 bases, and 13 bases lay in between. Here the CDR3 reads CASSQAGDRNEAFI. CDR3 DNA: TGTGCCAGCAGCCAAGCAGGGGACCGGAATGAAGCTTTCATT.

Notes on this clonotype: The junction departs from germline at one end; a sequencing error may be responsible. The chain employs TRBV5-4 and TRBJ2-1; TRBD2 might be the D (6 bases). Germline CDR1 reads SGHNT; CDR2 reads YYREEE (reference sequence). The CDR3 extends over 15 amino acids. In DNA form, the CDR3 reads TGTGCCAGTAGCTTGGCCGGCACTAGGGACTATGAGCAGTTCTTC. It codes for CASSLAGTRDYEQFF.

J is TRBJ2-7 and V is TRBV12-5; TRBD2 is a possible D gene (5 bases). Per germline, CDR1 LGHNT and CDR2 FRNRAP. This CDR3 has 13 amino acids. V was trimmed by 6 bases and J by 3 bases, leaving 12 bases between them. CDR3 sequence reads: CASGPGKVYEQYF. CDR3 coding DNA: TGTGCTAGTGGCCCCGGGAAGGTCTACGAGCAGTACTTC.

This clonotype was detected only a few times. A much larger clonotype is one base distant, so this may be a read error. This chain joins TRBV20-1 and TRBJ2-1; D might be TRBD1 (7 bases). Germline assignment: CDR1 DFQATT and CDR2 SNEGSKA (reference sequence). The CDR3 length is 13 residues. CDR3 DNA sequence: TGCAGTGCAACAGGGGACTTCCACAATGAGGAGTTCTTC. As protein: CSATGDFHNEEFF.

The rearrangement joins TRBV11-2 to TRBJ2-1; D not certain. Deletions cut 2 bases from V and 7 bases from J, with 9 bases between. The CDR3 sequence is 13 residues long. Germline-derived CDR1 and CDR2 are SGHAT and FQNNGV. CDR3 protein: CASSLSATNEQFF. In nucleotides, the CDR3 is TGTGCCAGCAGCTTATCGGCTACGAATGAGCAGTTCTTC.

The rearrangement joins TRBV11-1 to TRBJ2-7; D is unclear. The CDR3 consists of 14 residues. Germline V CDR1 and CDR2: SGHAT, FQDESV (reference sequence). V shed 1 base and J shed 2 bases, with 9 bases lying between them. Here the CDR3 DNA reads TGTGCCAGCAGCTTAGTTACTGGGACCTACGAGCAGTACTTC. It specifies CASSLVTGTYEQYF.

The rearrangement uses TRBV11-2 and TRBJ2-7, with D possibly TRBD2 on 5 matching bases. Trimming stripped 6 bases from V and 7 bases from J, with 19 bases between. This CDR3 has 14 residues. Looked up from germline, CDR1 is SGHAT and CDR2 is FQNNGV. CDR3 sequence (DNA): TGTGCCAGCAGTATCACCGGACTCGTCGAGGAGCAGTACTTC. As protein: CASSITGLVEEQYF.

This CDR3 is CSVVVGNGYTF. The CDR3 region has the DNA TGCAGCGTTGTGGTGGGAAATGGCTACACCTTC. This chain joins TRBV29-1 and TRBJ1-2; D is undetermined. Trimming removed 4 bases from V and 6 bases from J, with 9 bases in between. Germline CDR1 and CDR2: SQVTM and ANQGSEA. This CDR3 spans 11 amino acids.

The V and J genes are TRBV11-2 and TRBJ1-4, with D possibly TRBD1 on 6 matching bases. Germline CDR1 and CDR2: SGHAT and FQNNGV. Trimming stripped 4 bases from V and 4 bases from J, with 13 bases between. The CDR3 spans 15 residues. The CDR3 loop reads CASSSRGGGNEKLFF. The CDR3 nucleotides are TGTGCCAGCAGCTCGCGAGGGGGAGGTAATGAAAAACTGTTTTTT. Using reference TRBV11-2 and TRBJ1-4 for the parts outside the CDR3, the full variable domain is EAGVAQSPRYKIIEKRQSVAFWCNPISGHATLYWYQQILGQGPKLLIQFQNNGVVDDSQLPKDRFSAERLKGVDSTLKIQPAKLEDSAVYLCASSSRGGGNEKLFFGSGTQLSVL.

A note on this clonotype: Sequence at one end of the junction differs from germline and may be a read error. The chain has TRBV6-1 and TRBJ2-2; tentatively, D is TRBD2 (5 bases). Per germline, CDR1 MNHNS and CDR2 SASEGT. This CDR3 comprises 19 residues. The chain's CDR3 is CASSETLPVGAANTGELFF. The CDR3 region has the DNA TGTGCCAGTAGTGAAACCCTTCCCGTGGGAGCCGCGAACACCGGGGAGCTGTTTTTT.